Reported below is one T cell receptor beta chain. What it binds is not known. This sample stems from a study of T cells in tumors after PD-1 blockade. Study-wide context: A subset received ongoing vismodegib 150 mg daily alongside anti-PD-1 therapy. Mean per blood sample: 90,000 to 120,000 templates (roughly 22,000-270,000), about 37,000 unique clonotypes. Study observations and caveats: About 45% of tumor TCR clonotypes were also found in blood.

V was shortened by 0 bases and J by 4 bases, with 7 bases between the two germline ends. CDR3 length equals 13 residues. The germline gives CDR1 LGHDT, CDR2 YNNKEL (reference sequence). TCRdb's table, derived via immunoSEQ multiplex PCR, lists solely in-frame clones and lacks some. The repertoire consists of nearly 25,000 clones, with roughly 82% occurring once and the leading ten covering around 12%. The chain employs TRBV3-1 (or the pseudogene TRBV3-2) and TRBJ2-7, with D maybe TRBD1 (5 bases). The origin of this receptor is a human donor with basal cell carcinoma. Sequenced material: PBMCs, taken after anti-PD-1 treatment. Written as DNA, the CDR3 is TGTGCCAGCAGCCAAGAAACAGGATACGAGCAGTACTTC. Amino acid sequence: CASSQETGYEQYF.